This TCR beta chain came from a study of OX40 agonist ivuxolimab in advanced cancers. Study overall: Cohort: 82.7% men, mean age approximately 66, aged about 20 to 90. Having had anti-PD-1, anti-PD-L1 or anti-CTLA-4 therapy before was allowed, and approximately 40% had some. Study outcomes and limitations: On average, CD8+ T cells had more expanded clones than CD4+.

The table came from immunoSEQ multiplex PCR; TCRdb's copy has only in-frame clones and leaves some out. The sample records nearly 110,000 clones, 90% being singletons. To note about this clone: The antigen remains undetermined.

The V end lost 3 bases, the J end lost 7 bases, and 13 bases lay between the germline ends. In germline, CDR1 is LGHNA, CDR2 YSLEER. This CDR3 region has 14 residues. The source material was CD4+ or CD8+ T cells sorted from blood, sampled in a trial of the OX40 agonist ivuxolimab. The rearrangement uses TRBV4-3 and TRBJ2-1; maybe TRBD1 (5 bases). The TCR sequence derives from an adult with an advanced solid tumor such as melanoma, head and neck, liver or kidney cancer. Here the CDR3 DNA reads TGCGCCAGCAGCCAGCAGGGTGGCTGGAATGAGCAGTTCTTC. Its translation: CASSQQGGWNEQFF.